The text below deals with one T cell receptor (beta chain). The CDR3 sequence is 15 residues long. CDR1 MNHNS and CDR2 SASEGT come from the germline V gene. With 2 bases removed from V and 3 bases from J, the gap between germline ends came to 11 bases. Here immunoSEQ multiplex PCR was the method, and the copy in TCRdb shows in-frame clones only, minus some. Among 130,000 or so clones, approximately 94% were seen once, and the ten largest hold around 13%. This record comes from a study of control samples from healthy donors and cancer patients. The V and J genes are TRBV6-1 and TRBJ1-5; D gene ambiguous. Sequencing input: blood. The clonotype was recovered from a man aged 35-49 years in good health. CDR3 in DNA: TGTGCCAGCAGTGAACTTACATCCCTCAATCAGCCCCAGCATTTT. It encodes CASSELTSLNQPQHF.